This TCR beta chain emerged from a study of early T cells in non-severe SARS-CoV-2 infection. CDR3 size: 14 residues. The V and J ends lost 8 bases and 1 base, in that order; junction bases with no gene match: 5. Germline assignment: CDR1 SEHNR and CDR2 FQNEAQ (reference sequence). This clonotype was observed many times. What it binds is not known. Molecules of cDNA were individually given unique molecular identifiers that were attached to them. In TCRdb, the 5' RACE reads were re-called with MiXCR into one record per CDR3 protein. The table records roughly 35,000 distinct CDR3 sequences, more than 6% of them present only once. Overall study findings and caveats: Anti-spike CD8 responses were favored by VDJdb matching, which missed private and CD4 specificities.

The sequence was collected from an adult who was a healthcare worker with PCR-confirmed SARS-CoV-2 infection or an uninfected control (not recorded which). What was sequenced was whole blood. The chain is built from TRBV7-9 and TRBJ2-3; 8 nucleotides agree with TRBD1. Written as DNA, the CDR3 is TGTGCCAGCGAGGAGACAGGGGGCACAGATACGCAGTATTTT. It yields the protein CASEETGGTDTQYF.